The rows below give T cell receptor beta chains drawn from one sample of a study of control samples from healthy donors and cancer patients. The protocol was immunoSEQ multiplex PCR, while the TCRdb copy is restricted to in-frame clones and leaves out a portion. Among 150,000 to 200,000 clones listed, roughly nine tenths were seen once. The sample was blood. All receptors come from a man aged 30-40 years in good health. The conserved cysteine and the conserved F or W are not part of the CDR3 here. Fields, in order: V gene, clone size, J gene, D gene, CDR3 protein. A D gene is named only where the DNA matches it firmly. Size values are once, few and many counts, or a class for expanded clones, and some rows have none.

v_call: TRBV6-6; clone_size: -; j_call: TRBJ2-1; d_call: TRBD2; cdr3_aa: ASSKRAGGLNEQF
v_call: TRBV10-3; clone_size: -; j_call: TRBJ1-6; d_call: -; cdr3_aa: AISEGQGYNSPLH
v_call: TRBV9; clone_size: -; j_call: TRBJ2-2; d_call: -; cdr3_aa: ASSPLAGFTGELF
v_call: TRBV6-5; clone_size: -; j_call: TRBJ1-5; d_call: -; cdr3_aa: ASSSSDRRSTQH
v_call: TRBV19; clone_size: -; j_call: TRBJ2-1; d_call: TRBD2; cdr3_aa: ASSTRTSGGVREQF
v_call: TRBV10-3; clone_size: -; j_call: TRBJ1-1; d_call: TRBD1; cdr3_aa: AISESAGTANTEAF
v_call: TRBV11-2; clone_size: once; j_call: TRBJ2-5; d_call: -; cdr3_aa: ASSLGRITETQY
v_call: TRBV19; clone_size: -; j_call: TRBJ1-5; d_call: -; cdr3_aa: ASRPGTRGNQPQH
v_call: TRBV27; clone_size: -; j_call: TRBJ1-1; d_call: -; cdr3_aa: ASSLYKYGGVAF
v_call: TRBV19; clone_size: -; j_call: TRBJ2-7; d_call: -; cdr3_aa: ASRIREGTYEQY
v_call: TRBV20-1; clone_size: -; j_call: TRBJ1-5; d_call: -; cdr3_aa: SARDLGPQH
v_call: TRBV19; clone_size: -; j_call: TRBJ2-2; d_call: -; cdr3_aa: ASKYSERSTGELF
v_call: TRBV12-3/TRBV12-4; clone_size: few; j_call: TRBJ1-1; d_call: -; cdr3_aa: ASSFGQNTEAF
v_call: TRBV3-1/TRBV3-2; clone_size: -; j_call: TRBJ2-5; d_call: -; cdr3_aa: ASSQNPGLGGAQY
v_call: TRBV6-6; clone_size: -; j_call: TRBJ2-1; d_call: -; cdr3_aa: ASSLTYNEQF
v_call: TRBV28; clone_size: -; j_call: TRBJ1-1; d_call: -; cdr3_aa: ASLNQDWNTEAF
v_call: TRBV7-6; clone_size: -; j_call: TRBJ2-3; d_call: -; cdr3_aa: ASSPGITGRGTQY
v_call: TRBV3-1/TRBV3-2; clone_size: -; j_call: TRBJ1-6; d_call: -; cdr3_aa: ASSPRVGNSPLH
v_call: TRBV19; clone_size: -; j_call: TRBJ1-1; d_call: TRBD1; cdr3_aa: ASSAGQGLLAF
v_call: TRBV5-1; clone_size: once; j_call: TRBJ2-2; d_call: -; cdr3_aa: ASSLGGTGELF
v_call: TRBV3-1/TRBV3-2; clone_size: -; j_call: TRBJ1-3; d_call: -; cdr3_aa: ASSQVLRVDGNTIY
v_call: TRBV3-1/TRBV3-2; clone_size: -; j_call: TRBJ2-7; d_call: -; cdr3_aa: ASSRGQSSYEQY
v_call: TRBV10-3; clone_size: -; j_call: TRBJ2-3; d_call: -; cdr3_aa: AASDGGTDTQY
v_call: TRBV28; clone_size: once; j_call: TRBJ2-2; d_call: -; cdr3_aa: ASSTRVPGELF
v_call: TRBV6-4; clone_size: -; j_call: TRBJ1-6; d_call: TRBD1; cdr3_aa: ASRTAGTDNSPLH
v_call: TRBV27; clone_size: once; j_call: TRBJ2-2; d_call: TRBD1; cdr3_aa: ASSLAGGPFNTGELF
v_call: TRBV28; clone_size: -; j_call: TRBJ2-7; d_call: -; cdr3_aa: ASSPATSYEQY
v_call: TRBV10-2; clone_size: -; j_call: TRBJ1-1; d_call: TRBD1; cdr3_aa: ASSDPGGYTEAF
v_call: TRBV18; clone_size: -; j_call: TRBJ2-3; d_call: TRBD1; cdr3_aa: ASSLGQGESDTQY
v_call: TRBV7-2; clone_size: few; j_call: TRBJ2-3; d_call: -; cdr3_aa: ASSTTGFSTDTQY
v_call: TRBV5-1; clone_size: -; j_call: TRBJ2-7; d_call: -; cdr3_aa: ASSLGGQSSYEQY
v_call: TRBV25-1; clone_size: -; j_call: TRBJ2-3; d_call: -; cdr3_aa: ASSDGRPSADTQY
v_call: TRBV18; clone_size: -; j_call: TRBJ2-1; d_call: TRBD2; cdr3_aa: ATRPGLSSYNEQF
v_call: TRBV7-9; clone_size: -; j_call: TRBJ2-7; d_call: -; cdr3_aa: ASSLAMGEQY
v_call: TRBV27; clone_size: -; j_call: TRBJ1-2; d_call: -; cdr3_aa: ASSLAANYGYT
v_call: TRBV30; clone_size: -; j_call: TRBJ1-1; d_call: TRBD1; cdr3_aa: AWFRGGAWNTEAF
v_call: TRBV28; clone_size: -; j_call: TRBJ1-5; d_call: -; cdr3_aa: ASSLKRSRLNQPQH
v_call: TRBV5-1; clone_size: -; j_call: TRBJ1-1; d_call: -; cdr3_aa: ASSRVVDTEAF